This T cell receptor (beta chain) comes out of a study of blood T cell repertoires in COVID-19. Study-wide background: There were acute and convalescent COVID-19 samples, and they came from the United States, Italy and Spain. Sources were T cells, B-cell-depleted T cells, or PBMCs; the material itself was cDNA or gDNA.

Losses at the gene ends were 4 bases for V and 6 bases for J; bases not matched to a gene: 8. CDR3 size: 15 residues. Germline CDR1 reads SGHRS; CDR2 reads YFSETQ. Original handling: Using reference gene primer amplification, nucleated cell counts were estimated. Method: immunoSEQ multiplex PCR; TCRdb's copy keeps in-frame clones and lacks some. The V and J calls and clone size come from that table; D and trimming were worked out from the DNA. Of 230,000 or so clones listed, around four fifths are singletons. The gene calls are TRBV5-1 and TRBJ2-3; 10 bases are a match to TRBD1. The TCR originated in a man aged 25-40 years with active or convalescent COVID-19. The sequenced sample was peripheral blood. The CDR3 protein is CASSPETGGRDTQYF. The CDR3 DNA reads as TGCGCCAGCAGCCCGGAGACAGGGGGCAGGGATACGCAGTATTTT.